This T cell receptor (beta chain) was identified during a study of T cell responses to AZD1222 COVID-19 vaccine listed by TCRdb under 2021. Describing the broader study: AZD1222 recipients with second doses at about 4 weeks or about 12 weeks were pooled, because spike-specific TCR depth and breadth did not differ between schedules. A total of 230 to 250 trial participants underwent TCR sequencing, of whom 207 received two doses of AZD1222 and around 25 received two doses of the MenACWY control vaccine. Trial participants were enrolled by age into subgroups of 18-55, 56-69 and 70-plus years, and about 150, 27 and 61 TCR-sequenced participants, respectively, were included in these subgroups. What the work shows at the level of the full study, not this receptor alone: Conclusions about previously exposed vaccinees are limited, since just a handful of AZD1222 recipients were seropositive for SARS-CoV-2 at baseline. Epitopes outside the regions mutated in the B.1.351 and B.1.1.7 variants were reportedly recognized by nearly half of the unique spike-specific TCRs. After two AZD1222 doses, spike-specific TCR breadth and depth were significantly higher than at day 0 and than in MenACWY recipients. In the small 56-69-year group, the increase in depth fell short of significance, most likely because of low power. No day 14 peak-response samples were available, so repertoires were characterized only after the peak T cell response. Participants were mostly white British and included more females than males, and it was suggested by the authors that clonal diversity may have been underestimated. CD4 TCRs associated with the vaccine covered the entire spike protein, and the dominant responses were in regions 160-218 and 743-854.

The CDR3 regions of human TCRbeta chains were subjected to immunosequencing. Concerning the study's data processing: TCRs in the repertoires were compared against a reference library of SARS-CoV-2-specific TCRs that had been generated with the MIRA antigen-specificity platform. Breadth was defined as the fraction of unique TCRs that were SARS-CoV-2-associated. Depth was defined as the fraction of total T cells that were SARS-CoV-2-associated. Each spike-specific TCR was assigned to its reactive spike region and to a CD4 or CD8 class using the MIRA data. Log10-transformed breadth and depth values were compared by one-way ANOVA with Sidak's multiple comparisons tests. TCRdb stores this immuneACCESS table with in-frame sequences only. Part of the clones is absent; in the studies checked, under half of the shortfall reflects unresolved V genes, and no reason is known for the rest. V and J calls and clone size are those listed in that table; D and trimming were worked out from the DNA. A total of more than 85,000 clones appear in this sample, nearly 90% of them only once. The ten largest clones represent 2.5% to 3.5% of the sample.

Sample time point, as interpreted from the label and publication: baseline before first vaccination. Samples from vaccinated people were obtained from the UK trials COV001 and COV002, which included a single-blind randomized controlled phase 2/3 trial of AZD1222 (ChAdOx1 nCoV-19) in healthy adults. For TCRbeta chain sequencing, PBMC samples from trial participants were taken at day 0 and at day 28 after the second dose. The germline V gene yields SNHLY for CDR1 and FYNNEI for CDR2. The CDR3 runs 14 residues from the cysteine to the phenylalanine. Only the CDR3 region is kept as DNA, spanning 42 bases read in frame from base 1. V trim: 7 bases; J trim: 6 bases; unmatched bases: 10. Comments on this clone: Its antigen specificity is not known. Per-base quality was not reported, and no clone a single base away is much larger than it.

The sequenced sample was peripheral blood, obtained on day 0 of AZD1222 vaccination. The origin of this receptor is an adult in good health. Recombination joined TRBV2 with TRBJ2-7; a stretch of 9 junction bases matches TRBD2. The DNA reads as follows: TGTGCCAGCACGTCCGGACTAGCGTTTTCCGAGCAGTACTTC. Protein translation: CASTSGLAFSEQYF.